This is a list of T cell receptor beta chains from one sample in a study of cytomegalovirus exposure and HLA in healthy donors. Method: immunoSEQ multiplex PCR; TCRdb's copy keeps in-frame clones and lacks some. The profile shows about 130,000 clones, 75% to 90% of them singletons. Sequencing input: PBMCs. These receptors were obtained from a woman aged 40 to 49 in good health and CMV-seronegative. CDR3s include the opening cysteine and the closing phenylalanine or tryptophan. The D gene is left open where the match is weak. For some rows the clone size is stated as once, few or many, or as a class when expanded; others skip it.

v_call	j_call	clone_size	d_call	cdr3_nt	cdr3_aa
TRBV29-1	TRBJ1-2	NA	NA	TGCAGCGTTTCCCGTGGGGAGGCGTCAAGTGGCTACACCTTC	CSVSRGEASSGYTF
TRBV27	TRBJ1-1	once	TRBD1	TGTGCCAGCAGTTTAGGTGGGACAGCGAACACTGAAGCTTTCTTT	CASSLGGTANTEAFF
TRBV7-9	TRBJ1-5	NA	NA	TGTGCCAGCAGCTTAGGGCAAAATCAGCCCCAGCATTTT	CASSLGQNQPQHF
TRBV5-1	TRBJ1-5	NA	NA	TGCGCCAGCAGCTTGTACGGGGGAGATAGCAATCAGCCCCAGCATTTT	CASSLYGGDSNQPQHF
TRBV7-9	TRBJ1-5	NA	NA	TGTGCCGGGCAACGGGGAAGGAATCAGCCCCAGCATTTT	CAGQRGRNQPQHF
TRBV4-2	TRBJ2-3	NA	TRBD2	TGTGCCAGCAGCCAACCCGGACTAGCGGGGGATACGCAGTATTTT	CASSQPGLAGDTQYF
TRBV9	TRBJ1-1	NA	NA	TGTGCCAGCAGCGTAGAAGGGAGTGTGTCTGAAGCTTTCTTT	CASSVEGSVSEAFF
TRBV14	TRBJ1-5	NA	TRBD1	TGTGCCAGCAGCCGGGGACAGGGTCAGCCCCAGCATTTT	CASSRGQGQPQHF
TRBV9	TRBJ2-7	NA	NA	TGTGCCAGCAGCGTAGCCGGCTCCTCGGGCGAGCAGTACTTC	CASSVAGSSGEQYF
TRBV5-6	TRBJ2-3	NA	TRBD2	TGTGCCAGCAGCCCGTCCGTCCGGGGGGGCCTCACAGATACGCAGTATTTT	CASSPSVRGGLTDTQYF
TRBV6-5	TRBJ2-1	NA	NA	TGTGCCAGCAGCGGGACTTACAATGAGCAGTTCTTC	CASSGTYNEQFF
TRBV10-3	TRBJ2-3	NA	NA	TGTGCCACTGTTAGCTCTCCGACCACAGATACGCAGTATTTT	CATVSSPTTDTQYF
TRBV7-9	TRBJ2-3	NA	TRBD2	TGTGCCAGCAGCTTAGGGGGGGGTGGCACAGATACGCAGTATTTT	CASSLGGGGTDTQYF
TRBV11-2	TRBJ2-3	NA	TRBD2	TGTGCCAGCAGCCCTAGCGGGCCCGGGGGAGATACGCAGTATTTT	CASSPSGPGGDTQYF
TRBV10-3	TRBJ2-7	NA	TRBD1	TGTGCCATCCGATCGGGGACAGGAAGCTCCTACGAGCAGTACTTC	CAIRSGTGSSYEQYF
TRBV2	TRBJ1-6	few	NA	TGTGCCAGCAGCCCTAGGGAGGGAAATTCACCCCTCCACTTT	CASSPREGNSPLHF
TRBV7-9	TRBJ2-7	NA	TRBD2	TGTGCCAGCACGTCTCCGCAGGCTAGCGGGAGGTACGAGCAGTACTTC	CASTSPQASGRYEQYF
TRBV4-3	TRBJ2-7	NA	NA	TGCGCCAGCAGCCAAGAGTCGGGGAGTTACGAGCAGTACTTC	CASSQESGSYEQYF
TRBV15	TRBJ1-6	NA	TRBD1	TGTGCCACCAGCACCGACAGGGGATCTAATTCACCCCTCCACTTT	CATSTDRGSNSPLHF
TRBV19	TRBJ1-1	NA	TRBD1	TGTGCCAGTAGTACCGACAGGGACACTGAAGCTTTCTTT	CASSTDRDTEAFF
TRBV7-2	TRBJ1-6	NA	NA	TGTGCCAGCAGCCCCCAACAAGATTCACCCCTCCACTTT	CASSPQQDSPLHF
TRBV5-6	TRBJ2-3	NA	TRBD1	TGTGCCAGCAGCGGCGGGACAGGGGTCAGCACAGATACGCAGTATTTT	CASSGGTGVSTDTQYF
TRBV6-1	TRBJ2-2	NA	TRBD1	TGTGCCTCCTCCCGGGACAGGGTGGACACCGGGGAGCTGTTTTTT	CASSRDRVDTGELFF
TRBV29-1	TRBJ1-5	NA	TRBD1	TGCAGCTTCCAAACGGGGACAGGCAATCAGCCCCAGCATTTT	CSFQTGTGNQPQHF
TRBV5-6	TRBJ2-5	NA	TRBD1	TGTGCCAGCAGCTTCCGGGACAGAGAGACCCAGTACTTC	CASSFRDRETQYF
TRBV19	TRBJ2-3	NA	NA	TGTGCCAGTAGTATTGGGAGTTACACAGATACACAGTATTTT	CASSIGSYTDTQYF
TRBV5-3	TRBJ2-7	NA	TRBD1	TGTGCCAGAAGGGAGGGACAGGGGGCCTACGAGCAGTACTTC	CARREGQGAYEQYF
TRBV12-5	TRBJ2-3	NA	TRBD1	TGTGCTAGTGGTTTGGGGAAAGGACAGGGTACTAGCACAGATACGCAGTATTTT	CASGLGKGQGTSTDTQYF
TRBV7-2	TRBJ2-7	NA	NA	TGTGCCAGCAGCCATGGGGCCTTAAGCTCCTACGAGCAGTACTTC	CASSHGALSSYEQYF
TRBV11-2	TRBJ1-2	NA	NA	TGTGCCAGCAGCTTTCCCGGACCGGGGTACACCTTC	CASSFPGPGYTF
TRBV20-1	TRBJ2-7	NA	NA	TGCAGTGCTAGCGGGATCTACGAGCAGTACTTC	CSASGIYEQYF
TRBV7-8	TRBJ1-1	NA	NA	TGTGCCAGCAGCTTCCGCCCACCCAGGGGTTCGAACACTGAAGCTTTCTTT	CASSFRPPRGSNTEAFF
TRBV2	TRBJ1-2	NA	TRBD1	TGTGCCAGCAGTGAAATCGGGACAGGGGGCAGCTACACCTTC	CASSEIGTGGSYTF
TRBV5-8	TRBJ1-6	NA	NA	TGTGCCAGCAGCCCGTTGGGAGTCCCTAATTCACCCCTCCACTTT	CASSPLGVPNSPLHF
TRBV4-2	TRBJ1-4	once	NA	TGTGCCAGCAGCCAAGGGTTAGCTAGAAATGAAAAACTGTTTTTT	CASSQGLARNEKLFF
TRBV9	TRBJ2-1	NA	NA	TGTGCCAGCAGCGTAGGAACGGGGGATGAGCAGTTCTTC	CASSVGTGDEQFF
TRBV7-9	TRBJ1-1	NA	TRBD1	TGTGCCAGCAGCAACAGACAGGGACTGAACACTGAAGCTTTCTTT	CASSNRQGLNTEAFF
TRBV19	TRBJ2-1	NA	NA	TGTGCCAGTAGTATCGGGTCGCCCATATACAATGAGCAGTTCTTC	CASSIGSPIYNEQFF
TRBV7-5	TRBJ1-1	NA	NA	TGTGCCAGAGAGGAGAGGAGGAACACTGAAGCTTTCTTT	CAREERRNTEAFF
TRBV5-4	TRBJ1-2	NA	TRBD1	TGTGCCAGCAGGGGCTCGACAGGGACCCGCTATGGCTACACCTTC	CASRGSTGTRYGYTF
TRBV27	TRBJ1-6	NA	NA	TGTGCCAGCAGACTAGGGGGCTCCTATAATTCACCCCTCCACTTT	CASRLGGSYNSPLHF
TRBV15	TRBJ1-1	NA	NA	TGTGCCACCAGCTTCCGTCCGAACACTGAAGCTTTCTTT	CATSFRPNTEAFF
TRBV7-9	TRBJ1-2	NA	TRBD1	TGTGCCAGCAGCTTCGGACAGGATGGCTACCCCTTC	CASSFGQDGYPF
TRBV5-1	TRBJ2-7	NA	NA	TGCGCCAGCAGCTGGGGGTCAGGGAGGTTGATGGCAACCTACGAGCAGTACTTC	CASSWGSGRLMATYEQYF
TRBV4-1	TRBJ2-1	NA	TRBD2	TGCGCCAGCCGGACTAGCGGGGGGTCCTACAATGAGCAGTTCTTC	CASRTSGGSYNEQFF
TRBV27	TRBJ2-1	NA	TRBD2	TGTGCCAGCAGTTTATCGTTTCCTAGCGGCCGGACCCCCCATTACAATGAGCAGTTCTTC	CASSLSFPSGRTPHYNEQFF
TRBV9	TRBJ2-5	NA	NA	TGTGCCAGCAGCGTATCAAGCGCTGCAGAGACCCAGTACTTC	CASSVSSAAETQYF
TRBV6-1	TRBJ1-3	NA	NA	TGTGCCAGCAGTGGACAATTCTCTGGAAACACCATATATTTT	CASSGQFSGNTIYF
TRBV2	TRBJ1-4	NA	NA	TGTGCCAGCAGTGGGTTTGGCCAGGCAACTAATGAAAAACTGTTTTTT	CASSGFGQATNEKLFF
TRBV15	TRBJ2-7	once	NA	TGTGCCACCAGCGGTAGCAGCTACGAGCAGTACTTC	CATSGSSYEQYF